The 7 T cell receptor beta chains given below trace back to one sample, sequenced in a study of cytomegalovirus exposure and HLA in healthy donors (dated by TCRdb to 2015 to 2018). Receptors were amplified or captured by the immunoSEQ multiplex PCR assay. For the multiplex PCR, a mixture combining 60 forward primers for TCR Vbeta segments and 13 reverse primers for TCR Jbeta segments was used. TCRdb provides this immuneACCESS table in a form limited to in-frame rearrangements. Some clones are lacking; in checked studies, under half of them reflect an unresolved V gene, and why the rest are absent is not known. The sample's table covers 70,000 or so clones. 2% to 3% of the sample goes to the ten largest clones. The sample consisted of PBMCs. These receptors all come from a female donor in good health and CMV-seropositive.

The chain joins TRBV6-5 to TRBJ1-3; D ambiguous. Trimming shortened V by 0 bases and J by 2 bases, and 8 bases separated the two germline ends. This CDR3 spans 15 amino acids. Germline loops: CDR1 MNHEY, CDR2 SVGAGI. DNA for the CDR3: TGTGCCAGCAGTTACTCCGGCAGGACTGGAAACACCATATATTTT. Amino acids: CASSYSGRTGNTIYF.

The J gene is TRBJ1-1, the V gene TRBV29-1; 11 positions match TRBD1. V shed 7 bases, J shed 3 bases, and the junction held 4 bases outside the gene matches. Per the germline V gene, CDR1 is SQVTM and CDR2 is ANQGSEA. This CDR3 is built from 13 residues. CDR3 in DNA: TGCAGCGCTGGACAGGGGGCGCACACTGAAGCTTTCTTT. This sequence encodes CSAGQGAHTEAFF.

The genes are TRBV6-5 and TRBJ1-2, with a tentative D call TRBD1 (6 bases). Per germline, CDR1 MNHEY and CDR2 SVGAGI. Trimming took 2 bases from V and 3 from J, leaving 13 bases between them. The CDR3 totals 15 residues. CDR3 loop: CASSYTRAGDYGYTF. In DNA, the CDR3 is TGTGCCAGCAGTTACACCAGGGCAGGGGACTATGGCTACACCTTC.

V and J are TRBV5-4 and TRBJ1-1, with D possibly TRBD1 on 5 matching bases. The length of the CDR3 is 14 residues. Trimming stripped 0 bases from V and 4 bases from J, with 10 bases between. Germline CDR1 and CDR2: SGHNT and YYREEE (reference sequence). The chain's CDR3 is CASSLAGFVTEAFF. The CDR3 DNA sequence: TGTGCCAGCAGCTTGGCAGGGTTCGTCACTGAAGCTTTCTTT.

The chain joins TRBV4-3 to TRBJ1-3; D remains ambiguous. Germline V CDR1 and CDR2: LGHNA, YSLEER. The ends were cut back, 0 bases at V and 0 bases at J, with 6 bases in the middle. This CDR3 has 15 amino acids. The CDR3 loop reads CASSQDRSSGNTIYF. CDR3 DNA sequence: TGCGCCAGCAGCCAAGACCGCAGCTCTGGAAACACCATATATTTT.

V usage is TRBV28 and J usage is TRBJ1-2; D is perhaps TRBD1 (6 bases). The CDR3 totals 14 residues. The V gene lost 2 bases and the J gene lost 4 bases, with 11 bases spanning the gap. Per the germline V gene, CDR1 is MDHEN and CDR2 is SYDVKM. The CDR3 DNA is TGTGCCAGCAGTTTACCCCCGGACAGCTATGGCTACACCTTC. Protein: CASSLPPDSYGYTF.

The chain couples TRBV7-2 to TRBJ2-7; perhaps TRBD1 as D (5 bases). V was shortened by 3 bases and J by 2 bases, with 5 bases between the two germline ends. Looked up from germline, CDR1 is SGHTA and CDR2 is FQGNSA. The CDR3 extends over 12 amino acids. DNA for the CDR3: TGTGCCAGCAGCTTGGACACCTACGAGCAGTACTTC. Translating gives CASSLDTYEQYF.